The rows below give T cell receptor beta chains drawn from one sample of a study of T cell repertoires in aging, cancer and after chemotherapy. MiXCR was run by TCRdb on the multiplex PCR reads, yielding one entry per CDR3 protein. The profile shows more than 700 distinct CDR3 sequences, roughly 19% of them singletons. The sequenced sample consisted of blood. These receptors originate from a human donor with a blood cancer. CDR3s include the opening cysteine and the closing phenylalanine or tryptophan. A D gene is named only where the DNA matches it firmly. Size tells how often a clone was seen (once, few, many) or the class of an expanded clone, and some rows leave it out.

d_call	j_call	clone_size	v_call	cdr3_nt	cdr3_aa
NA	TRBJ2-7	NA	TRBV6-2/TRBV6-3	TGTGCCAGCAGGGGGGCAGGGACCTACGAGCAGTACTTC	CASRGAGTYEQYF
TRBD1	TRBJ1-3	few	TRBV28	TGTGCCAGCACAACAGGGGGGAATGGAAACACCATATATTTT	CASTTGGNGNTIYF
NA	TRBJ2-3	large	TRBV15	TGTGCCACCAGCAGAGGCGGTCCCGAAAGAGATACGCAGTATTTT	CATSRGGPERDTQYF
TRBD1	TRBJ1-2	NA	TRBV28	TGTGCCAGCAGTTCCCAGACAGGGGACGGCTACACCTTC	CASSSQTGDGYTF
TRBD1	TRBJ2-5	NA	TRBV5-1	TGCGCCAGCAGCTTCGGGACAGGGGGGGTAGAGACCCAGTACTTC	CASSFGTGGVETQYF
NA	TRBJ2-1	medium-sized	TRBV28	TGTGCCAGCAGACCAGCAAGGGGAACCTACAATGAGCAGTTCTTC	CASRPARGTYNEQFF
NA	TRBJ2-5	NA	TRBV5-1	TGCGCCAGCAAATCGACAGCCGCCCAAGAGACCCAGTACTTC	CASKSTAAQETQYF
NA	TRBJ1-5	NA	TRBV5-1	TGCGCCAGCAGCGTGGACGGGGAAAATCAGCCCCAGCATTTT	CASSVDGENQPQHF
NA	TRBJ2-3	large	TRBV19	TGTGCCAGTAGTATAGGCTTCACAGATACGCAGTATTTT	CASSIGFTDTQYF
TRBD2	TRBJ2-2	medium-sized	TRBV19	TGTGCCAGTTTACCAACAAAGGGACTACGCACCGGGGAGCTGTTTTTT	CASLPTKGLRTGELFF
NA	TRBJ1-5	medium-sized	TRBV24-1	TGTGCCACCAGGCCGAATGGGGGTGGGCAGCCCCAGCATTTT	CATRPNGGGQPQHF
TRBD2	TRBJ2-1	medium-sized	TRBV5-8	TGTGCCAGCAGCTCCAAACTAGCGGGAGCTACTGTGAGCTCCTACAATGAGCAGTTCTTC	CASSSKLAGATVSSYNEQFF
TRBD1	TRBJ2-6	large	TRBV18	TGTGCCAGCTCACCGCAGAGGACAGGGGGCGTTGGTGGGGCCAACGTCCTGACTTTC	CASSPQRTGGVGGANVLTF
TRBD1	TRBJ2-1	NA	TRBV11-1	TGTGCCAGCAGCTCCAGGGACAGGGGGTCCTACAATGAGCAGTTCTTC	CASSSRDRGSYNEQFF
TRBD2	TRBJ2-3	medium-sized	TRBV6-1	TGTGCCAGCAGTGAAAGCGAACTAGCGGGAGGGCCCGATACGCAGTATTTT	CASSESELAGGPDTQYF
TRBD1	TRBJ1-4	NA	TRBV5-4	TGTGCCAGCAGCCCCGATCAGACAGGGAGTTTTGAAAAACTGTTTTTT	CASSPDQTGSFEKLFF
NA	TRBJ1-6	NA	TRBV5-1	TGCGCCAGCAGCTTGGGGCCAGCCGTCTATAATTCACCCCTCCACTTT	CASSLGPAVYNSPLHF
TRBD1	TRBJ1-2	large	TRBV18	TGTGCCAGCTCGGCCGGGACAGGGGGCGGCTACACCTTC	CASSAGTGGGYTF
NA	TRBJ2-3	medium-sized	TRBV7-6	TGTGCCAGCAGCTCCCCTGCTGAGTCGGGGAATCCAGATACGCAGTATTTT	CASSSPAESGNPDTQYF
NA	TRBJ2-1	medium-sized	TRBV13	TGTGCCAGCAGCTCCAATCCGGGACGGATGAGTTCCTACAATGAGCAGTTCTTC	CASSSNPGRMSSYNEQFF
TRBD1	TRBJ1-1	NA	TRBV20-1	TGCAGTGCTAAAACAGGGGGGCGAGGGACTGAAGCTTTCTTT	CSAKTGGRGTEAFF
TRBD1	TRBJ1-1	medium-sized	TRBV13	TGTGCCAGCAGCCCATACCCCGGACAGGGGTCCCGGCGAGCTTTCTTT	CASSPYPGQGSRRAFF
TRBD2	TRBJ2-7	few	TRBV4-1	TGCGCCAGCAGCCAAGGTGGGGGGGGGTTAGGGGAGCAGTACTTC	CASSQGGGGLGEQYF
NA	TRBJ1-5	few	TRBV28	TGTGCCAGCAGTTTAAGCCTGGGGGGCAATCAGCCCCAGCATTTT	CASSLSLGGNQPQHF
TRBD1	TRBJ2-2	NA	TRBV28	TGTGCTAGCAGTTTACCCGGGACAGGGGACACCGGGCAGCTCTACTTT	CASSLPGTGDTGQLYF
TRBD2	TRBJ2-5	few	TRBV20-1	TGCAGTGCTAGACCCTATGGGCGGGAGGCAGGGGAGACCCAGTACTTC	CSARPYGREAGETQYF
TRBD2	TRBJ2-1	large	TRBV27	TGTGCCAGCAGTGAGGGACTAGCGGGACTGGCTGATGAGCAGTTCTTC	CASSEGLAGLADEQFF
NA	TRBJ2-2	few	TRBV7-9	TGTGCCAGTTCAGCCGTAGCGGTAAACACCGGGGAGCTGTTTTTT	CASSAVAVNTGELFF
TRBD1	TRBJ2-5	medium-sized	TRBV7-6	TGTGCCAGCAGCTTATTACAGGGGGTTGAGACCCAGTACTTC	CASSLLQGVETQYF
TRBD2	TRBJ2-7	NA	TRBV4-1	TGCGCCAGCAGCCAGGCGGGACTAGCGGGAATTTCCCACGAGCAGTACTTC	CASSQAGLAGISHEQYF
NA	TRBJ1-4	NA	TRBV5-1	TGCGCCAGCAGCTCAGCCGGGGCAACTAATGAAAAACTGTTTTTT	CASSSAGATNEKLFF